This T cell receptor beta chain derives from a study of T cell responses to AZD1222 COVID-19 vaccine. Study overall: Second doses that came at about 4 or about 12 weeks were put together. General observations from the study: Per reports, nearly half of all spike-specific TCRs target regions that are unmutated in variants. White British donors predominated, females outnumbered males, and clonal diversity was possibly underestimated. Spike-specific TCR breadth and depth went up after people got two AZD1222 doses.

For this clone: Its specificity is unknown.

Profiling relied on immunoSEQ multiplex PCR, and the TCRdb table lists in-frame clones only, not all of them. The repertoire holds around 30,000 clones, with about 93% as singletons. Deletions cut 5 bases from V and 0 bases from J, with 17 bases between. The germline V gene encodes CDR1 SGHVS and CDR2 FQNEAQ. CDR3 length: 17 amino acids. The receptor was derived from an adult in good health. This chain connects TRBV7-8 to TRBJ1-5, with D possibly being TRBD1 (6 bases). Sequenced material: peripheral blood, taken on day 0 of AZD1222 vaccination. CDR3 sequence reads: CASSPAGQLYSNQPQHF. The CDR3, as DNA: TGTGCCAGCAGCCCGGCCGGACAGCTATATAGCAATCAGCCCCAGCATTTT.